The 28 T cell receptor beta chains in this list originate from one sample, sequenced in a study of blood T cell repertoires in COVID-19. TCRdb's table, derived via immunoSEQ multiplex PCR, lists solely in-frame clones and lacks some. The sample consists of approximately 200,000 clones, 81% of them appearing once. Sequenced material: PBMCs or T cells enriched from blood (not recorded which). The receptors originated from a man aged 35-49 years who had recovered from COVID-19.

The rearrangement uses TRBV29-1 and TRBJ1-3, with D unresolved. The CDR3 length is 12 residues. Per germline, CDR1 SQVTM and CDR2 ANQGSEA. Written as DNA, the CDR3 is TGCAGGGGCGGGTCGAGCGGAAACACCATATATTTT. As protein: CRGGSSGNTIYF.

The chain has TRBV28 and TRBJ1-2; D gene ambiguous. Germline CDR1 is MDHEN and CDR2 is SYDVKM. V was shortened by 3 bases and J by 3 bases, with 20 bases between the two germline ends. This CDR3 has 17 amino acids. CDR3 residues: CASSFYSRNEGYYGYTF. CDR3 sequence (DNA): TGTGCCAGCAGTTTCTATTCCCGGAACGAGGGTTACTATGGCTACACCTTC.

The genes are TRBV30 and TRBJ1-1; D not resolved. The CDR3 loop spans 12 amino acids. CDR1 is GTSNPN, CDR2 SVGIG, per germline (reference sequence). The V and J ends lost 5 bases and 3 bases respectively, with 10 bases between them. For the CDR3, the DNA is TGTGCCTGGCGGGGTGTGGACACTGAAGCTTTCTTT. Protein: CAWRGVDTEAFF.

In this sample, this clone turned up a few times. The CDR3 spells CASSSAWGNYGYTF. CDR3 DNA sequence: TGTGCCAGCAGCTCCGCTTGGGGCAACTATGGCTACACCTTC. This sequence joins TRBV7-2 and TRBJ1-2; D is possibly TRBD1 (5 bases). CDR3 length: 14 amino acids. V was trimmed by 4 bases and J by 2 bases, leaving 11 bases between them. From germline, CDR1 is SGHTA and CDR2 FQGNSA.

The gene calls are TRBV6-5 and TRBJ2-5; D not resolved. CDR1 and CDR2 from the germline V gene are MNHEY and SVGAGI. CDR3 length: 13 amino acids. V lost 6 bases, J lost 5 bases, and 13 bases lay in between. The CDR3 DNA is TGTGCCAGCAGAAGGAGCAACTTGGAGACCCAGTACTTC. It translates to CASRRSNLETQYF.

The chain uses TRBV14 and TRBJ1-1, with D possibly being TRBD1 (6 bases). This CDR3 comprises 16 residues. The V gene lost 4 bases and the J gene lost 10 bases, with 25 bases spanning the gap. CDR1 is SGHDN and CDR2 is FVKESK in the germline V gene. The CDR3 DNA is TGTGCCAGCAGCCCCCGACAATTTGCAGGGGTACCCGGAGCTTTCTTT. Translation gives CASSPRQFAGVPGAFF.

The chain uses TRBV7-9 and TRBJ2-3, with D possibly TRBD2 on 6 matching bases. The V gene lost 6 bases and the J gene lost 5 bases, with 15 bases spanning the gap. This CDR3 has 14 residues. Germline V gene data show CDR1 as SEHNR and CDR2 as FQNEAQ (reference sequence). CDR3 nucleotides: TGTGCCAGCAGATCAAGGAGGGCTGGAGATACGCAGTATTTT. It is translated as CASRSRRAGDTQYF. The whole variable domain, filled in from reference TRBV7-9 and TRBJ2-3, reads DTGVSQNPRHKITKRGQNVTFRCDPISEHNRLYWYRQTLGQGPEFLTYFQNEAQLEKSRLLSDRFSAERPKGSFSTLEIQRTEQGDSAMYLCASRSRRAGDTQYFGPGTRLTVL.

The V gene is TRBV11-2, the J gene TRBJ1-2; no clear D gene. This CDR3 has 11 residues. Between the trimmed V and J ends, which lost 5 bases and 10 bases, there was a span of 11 bases. CDR1 and CDR2 from the germline V gene are SGHAT and FQNNGV. CDR3 loop: CASSQRSHYTF. DNA for the CDR3: TGTGCCAGCAGCCAAAGGAGTCACTACACCTTC.

The rearrangement uses TRBV24-1 and TRBJ1-2; D gene ambiguous. Germline-derived CDR1 and CDR2 are KGHDR and SFDVKD. The CDR3 spans 12 residues. Trimming removed 6 bases from V and 5 bases from J, with 9 bases in between. CDR3 bases: TGTGCCACCAGTCGGGGAGGATATGGCTACACCTTC. This translates into CATSRGGYGYTF.

Only a few counts were recorded for this clone. This chain connects TRBV12-3 or TRBV12-4 to TRBJ1-1, with 7 nucleotides matching TRBD1. The CDR3 is made up of 13 amino acids. The V gene end was trimmed by 6 bases and the J gene end by 3 bases; junction bases not matched to a gene: 4. The CDR3 reads CASSSTGDTEAFF. In nucleotides, the CDR3 is TGTGCCAGCAGCTCTACAGGGGACACTGAAGCTTTCTTT.

The rearrangement links TRBV19 to TRBJ1-1; 9 bases are a match to TRBD1. The germline V gene encodes CDR1 LNHDA and CDR2 SQIVND (reference sequence). Trimming took 5 bases from V and 6 from J; bases not matched to a gene: 4. There are 13 residues in the CDR3. The CDR3 nucleotides read TGTGCCAGTAGTTCGGGACAGGGCTCTGAAGCTTTCTTT. It translates to CASSSGQGSEAFF.

The V call is TRBV30, the J call TRBJ2-1; TRBD2 matches 7 bases. J was trimmed by 6 bases and V by 2 bases; bases with no gene match: 16. Per the germline V gene, CDR1 is GTSNPN and CDR2 is SVGIG (reference sequence). The CDR3 runs to 17 residues. The CDR3 sequence: CAWSSSYTAPGGNEQFF. The CDR3 coding sequence is TGTGCCTGGAGTTCTTCTTATACAGCCCCGGGGGGCAATGAGCAGTTCTTC.

The table lists this clone with a count of one. The rearrangement uses TRBV7-9 and TRBJ2-1, with a tentative D call TRBD1 (5 bases). Germline CDR1 reads SEHNR; CDR2 reads FQNEAQ (reference sequence). The CDR3 consists of 14 residues. Trimming removed 6 bases from V and 9 bases from J, with 18 bases in between. DNA for the CDR3: TGTGCCAGCAGGCCAGTGGGGCCTAACATTGAGCAGTTCTTC. This sequence encodes CASRPVGPNIEQFF.

The chain is built from TRBV6-5 and TRBJ2-2; D uncertain. CDR1 is MNHEY and CDR2 is SVGAGI in the germline V gene. V was pared by 0 bases and J by 1 base, with 6 bases between. This CDR3 is built from 15 residues. This chain's CDR3 is CASSYSTRNTGELFF. The CDR3 region has the DNA TGTGCCAGCAGTTACTCGACAAGGAACACCGGGGAGCTGTTTTTT.

The chain combines TRBV29-1 with TRBJ2-7; D may be TRBD1 (6 bases). This CDR3 has 14 residues. Per the germline V gene, CDR1 is SQVTM and CDR2 is ANQGSEA. Trimming shortened V by 6 bases and J by 2 bases, and 17 bases separated the two germline ends. The CDR3 sequence: CSVADHRQAYEQYF. The CDR3 DNA is TGCAGCGTCGCAGACCACAGACAGGCCTACGAGCAGTACTTC.

This clone has a single count. The rearrangement links TRBV19 to TRBJ1-1; no reliable D call. Per germline, CDR1 LNHDA and CDR2 SQIVND (reference sequence). This CDR3 spans 16 amino acids. Trimming pared 5 bases from V and 5 bases from J, leaving 21 bases between. The chain's CDR3 is CASSSPGLVARTEAFF. Here the CDR3 DNA reads TGTGCCAGTAGTTCCCCCGGGTTAGTAGCGAGGACTGAAGCTTTCTTT.

This chain uses TRBV3-1 (or the pseudogene TRBV3-2) with TRBJ1-1; 9 bases map to TRBD1. From germline, CDR1 is LGHDT and CDR2 YNNKEL (reference sequence). CDR3 length equals 13 residues. V lost 5 bases, J lost 11 bases, and 9 bases stayed unmatched. CDR3 amino acids: CASSTRQGGRAFF. For the CDR3, the DNA is TGTGCCAGCAGCACCCGACAGGGGGGGAGGGCTTTCTTT.

The chain combines TRBV19 with TRBJ2-7, with D unresolved. CDR1 LNHDA and CDR2 SQIVND come from the germline V gene (reference sequence). Trimming left V 0 bases short and J 2 bases short, with 5 bases between. CDR3 length equals 13 residues. CDR3: CASSIDNTYEQYF. In DNA form, the CDR3 reads TGTGCCAGTAGTATAGACAACACCTACGAGCAGTACTTC.

This clone has a single count. V usage is TRBV6-4 and J usage is TRBJ2-2, with D perhaps matching TRBD1 (5 bases). The length of the CDR3 is 16 residues. The V end was cut by 3 bases, the J end by 1 base, with 12 bases between. CDR1 and CDR2 (germline): MRHNA, SNTAGT. The CDR3 nucleotides are TGTGCCAGCAGTGAGGGGCCCGATTTGAACACCGGGGAGCTGTTTTTT. Residues: CASSEGPDLNTGELFF.

The J gene is TRBJ1-1, the V gene TRBV7-3; D perhaps matches TRBD1 (5 bases). V lost 3 bases to trimming and J lost 5 bases, with 10 bases between them. Per germline, CDR1 SGHTA and CDR2 FQGTGA. CDR3 length: 13 residues. CDR3 protein: CASSLGEGTEAFF. The CDR3 coding sequence is TGTGCCAGCAGCTTGGGGGAGGGGACTGAAGCTTTCTTT. Together with reference TRBV7-3 and TRBJ1-1, the CDR3 gives the full variable domain: GAGVSQTPSNKVTEKGKYVELRCDPISGHTALYWYRQSLGQGPEFLIYFQGTGAADDSGLPNDRFFAVRPEGSVSTLKIQRTERGDSAVYLCASSLGEGTEAFFGQGTRLTVV.

J is TRBJ1-5 and V is TRBV2, with 8 nucleotides matching TRBD1. Germline CDR1 and CDR2: SNHLY and FYNNEI. V trimming: 7 bases; J trimming: 5 bases; junction bases outside the gene matches: 4. The CDR3 sequence is 13 residues long. The CDR3 loop is CASNGQGDQPQHF. The CDR3 DNA is TGTGCCAGCAATGGACAGGGAGATCAGCCCCAGCATTTT.

V is TRBV4-1 and J is TRBJ2-3; 7 nucleotides line up with TRBD2. The germline CDR1 and CDR2 sequences are MGHRA and YSYEKL. CDR3 length: 15 residues. V lost 5 bases, J lost 5 bases, and 10 bases stayed unmatched. The CDR3 DNA reads TGCGCCAGCAGCTCTCTAGCGGTCCGCGGAGATACGCAGTATTTT. Amino acid sequence: CASSSLAVRGDTQYF.

This chain connects TRBV6-5 to TRBJ2-7, with 9 bases aligning to TRBD1. The junction had 4 bases not matched to a gene; V was cut back by 7 bases and J by 3 bases. The CDR3 has 13 amino acids. Germline assignment: CDR1 MNHEY and CDR2 SVGAGI. CDR3 protein: CASTEDRGYEQYF. The CDR3 bases are TGTGCCAGCACCGAGGACAGGGGCTACGAGCAGTACTTC.

This chain links TRBV21-1 with TRBJ1-1; no check of the table's D call, TRBD1, against the DNA was made. TRBV21-1 counts as a pseudogene. CDR3 size: 16 residues. CDR3 nucleotides: TGTGCCAGCACCGAGGGGTGGGACAGGGAGAACACTGAAGCTTTCTTT. It is translated as CASTEGWDRENTEAFF.

V and J are TRBV20-1 and TRBJ2-7; the match to TRBD1 covers 11 bases. Looked up from germline, CDR1 is DFQATT and CDR2 is SNEGSKA (reference sequence). The CDR3 length is 15 residues. After removal of 3 bases from V and 3 bases from J, the junction contained 7 bases not matched to a gene. The CDR3 coding sequence is TGCAGTGCTAGTCCCGGGACAGGGGGATTCTACGAGCAGTACTTC. This codes for CSASPGTGGFYEQYF.

V is TRBV29-1 and J is TRBJ2-1, with 7 bases that match TRBD1. The CDR3 consists of 15 residues. Per the germline V gene, CDR1 is SQVTM and CDR2 is ANQGSEA. V shed 7 bases and J 0 bases; nucleotides not matched to a gene: 9. CDR3 DNA: TGCAGCGCCCGACAGGGTTCTAGCTCCTACAATGAGCAGTTCTTC. Translating it yields CSARQGSSSYNEQFF.

The V call is TRBV7-8, the J call TRBJ1-4, with TRBD1 matching 7 bases. The junction had 8 bases not matched to a gene; V was cut back by 4 bases and J by 0 bases. CDR3 length: 17 residues. Germline V CDR1 and CDR2: SGHVS, FQNEAQ. The CDR3 loop is CASSYRTGVATNEKLFF. The DNA for the CDR3 is TGTGCCAGCAGCTACCGGACAGGCGTCGCAACTAATGAAAAACTGTTTTTT.

This clone was recorded many times. V gene TRBV24-1 combines with J gene TRBJ2-2, with TRBD2 matching over 15 bases. With V trimmed by 4 bases and J by 6 bases, 8 bases remained unmatched. The CDR3 consists of 18 residues. Germline V CDR1 and CDR2: KGHDR, SFDVKD. The CDR3 DNA reads TGTGCCACCAGTGACTGGGGACTAGCGGGAGGAGGCGCCGGGGAGCTGTTTTTT. Its protein product is CATSDWGLAGGGAGELFF.